This TCR beta chain appears in the sequencing data of a study of blood T cells in healthy people across ages. Study-wide results and caveats: Naive CD4+ cells and diversity were both higher in long-lived donors than in aged donors. Older age coincided with a roughly linear decline in TCR beta diversity per million T cells. Those diversity estimates obtained from one million T cells were thought to be underestimates.

A second PCR of roughly 7 to 11 cycles used a sample-barcoded 5' primer and a J-beta primer mix. Each of the cDNA molecules was tagged by a template-switch adaptor with 12 random nucleotides. TCRdb re-derived calls from the 5' RACE reads in MiXCR, one entry per CDR3 protein. The table includes around 1,600,000 distinct CDR3 sequences, approximately 39% detected once. The CDR3 extends over 15 amino acids. J gave up 6 bases and V 7 bases, and 10 bases lay outside the gene matches. For this clonotype: Its matching antigen is unknown.

This chain connects TRBV12-3 or TRBV12-4 to TRBJ2-3; 10 bases are shared with TRBD2. The sequence derives from a woman under 30 in good health. The sample was blood. As DNA, the CDR3 is TGTGCCAGCATCTGGAGGACTAGCGGAGGGGATACGCAGTATTTT. The encoded protein is CASIWRTSGGDTQYF.